Presented here are 5 T cell receptor beta chains from one specimen sequenced in a study of vaccination effects on CD4 cells after COVID-19. Culture lasted over 9 days before CD4+ T cell isolation. For these TCRs, the target antigens are not known. The data were produced by immunoSEQ multiplex PCR, yet TCRdb's version contains in-frame clones alone and is incomplete. The repertoire includes roughly 64,000 clones, approximately 72% of them detected once, and approximately 24% sits in the top ten. This specimen was CD4+ T cells from PBMCs cultured without peptide, taken before COVID-19 vaccination. The receptors were gathered from a human donor who had a prior SARS-CoV-2 infection.

V and J are TRBV6-5 and TRBJ2-2, with 8 bases identical to TRBD1. Germline lookup yields CDR1 MNHEY and CDR2 SVGAGI. The trim removed 5 bases at V and 4 bases at J, leaving 3 bases unmatched. CDR3 length: 14 residues. As DNA, the CDR3 is TGTGCCAGCAGTCGACAGGGGTTCACCGGGGAGCTGTTTTTT. This gives the protein CASSRQGFTGELFF.

The rearrangement joins TRBV7-2 to TRBJ2-3, with D hard to call. Germline loops: CDR1 SGHTA, CDR2 FQGNSA. CDR3 size: 13 residues. Trimming took 4 bases from V and 1 from J, leaving 6 bases between them. The CDR3 loop reads CASSWGGTDTQYF. In DNA form, the CDR3 reads TGTGCCAGCAGCTGGGGTGGCACAGATACGCAGTATTTT.

This chain uses TRBV5-5 with TRBJ2-2; possible D gene TRBD1, 6 bases. V lost 3 bases and J lost 2, with 14 bases in between. CDR1 is SGHKS, CDR2 YYEKEE, per germline (reference sequence). The CDR3 has 16 residues. The CDR3, as DNA: TGTGCCAGCAGCTACACAGGGAATTATAACACCGGGGAGCTGTTTTTT. It yields the protein CASSYTGNYNTGELFF.

The V gene is TRBV4-2, the J gene TRBJ2-1; possibly TRBD1 or TRBD2 for D (5 bases each). The CDR3 contains 17 residues. Germline lookup yields CDR1 LGHNA and CDR2 YNFKEQ. Trimming pared 4 bases from V and 10 bases from J, leaving 26 bases between. In DNA form, the CDR3 reads TGTGCCAGCAGCCCATCCTCGCCCCGGGGCGAGGGAGTGGAGCAGTTCTTC. Translated, it gives CASSPSSPRGEGVEQFF.

The V gene is TRBV4-1, the J gene TRBJ2-1, with 7 bases aligning to TRBD2. Trimming at V came to 2 bases and at J to 4 bases, leaving 5 bases not matched to a gene. Germline V lookup: CDR1 MGHRA, CDR2 YSYEKL. The CDR3 extends over 15 amino acids. CDR3 nucleotide sequence: TGCGCCAGCAGCCAAAAGACTAGCAGATACAATGAGCAGTTCTTC. This translates into CASSQKTSRYNEQFF.